This TCR beta chain was recorded in a study of CD8 T cells in ankylosing spondylitis. Study-wide results and limits: Seemingly characteristic of ankylosing spondylitis blood was a TCR beta motif consisting of roughly 8 highly homologous variants. The authors reported significant enrichment of disease-linked clones in matched ankylosing spondylitis synovial fluid. Reports of some motif variants in reactive arthritis synovial fluid and blood predate this one.

The CDR3 loop spans 8 amino acids. Germline CDR1 MNHNY, CDR2 SVGAGI (reference sequence). TCRdb re-called the 5' RACE reads through MiXCR, storing one row per CDR3 protein. The profile covers about 260,000 distinct CDR3 sequences, with around 20% appearing a single time and less than 9.5% taken by the ten largest. In this sample, this clonotype turned up many times. Its target is not known. The chain couples TRBV6-6 to TRBJ2-7; D is uncertain. This sequence originates from a male donor with ankylosing spondylitis or in good health (not recorded which). The sequenced material came from blood, either unsorted or a sorted T cell fraction (not recorded which). CDR3 sequence (DNA): TGTTCCCAGTACGAGCAGTACGTC. Translated: CSQYEQYV.